Listed here are 19 T cell receptor beta chains from one sample, sequenced in a study of T-cell reconstitution after alpha-beta-depleted transplantation in children. Library preparation (for TCRbeta) was performed with unique molecular identifiers. One entry per CDR3 protein, called by TCRdb with MiXCR from the PCR reads. The sample holds a few hundred thousand distinct CDR3 sequences, 10% to 15% seen once. The material was PBMCs, mostly from graft donor cells, obtained 360 days after TCRalphabeta/CD19-depleted stem cell transplant. These receptors were obtained from a male patient between 5 and 17 years old who had a stem cell transplant for acute myeloid leukemia, so the T cells may come from the graft donor.

The table lists this clonotype with many counts. V usage is TRBV7-2 and J usage is TRBJ2-3, with D possibly matching TRBD2 (5 bases). There are 15 residues in the CDR3. The germline V gene has CDR1 SGHTA and CDR2 FQGNSA. The V and J ends lost 1 base and 1 base respectively, with 9 bases between them. In nucleotides, the CDR3 is TGTGCCAGCAGCTTAGAGATCGGGGGCACAGATACGCAGTATTTT. This encodes CASSLEIGGTDTQYF.

This chain joins TRBV21-1 and TRBJ2-2; the table's D call TRBD2 went unverified against the DNA. TRBV21-1 is a pseudogene locus. The length of the CDR3 is 14 residues. The CDR3 sequence: CASSKAGGTGELFF. For the CDR3, the DNA is TGTGCCAGCAGCAAAGCGGGCGGGACCGGGGAGCTGTTTTTT.

The gene calls are TRBV24-1 and TRBJ2-7; TRBD2 might be the D (5 bases). The V end lost 9 bases, the J end lost 2 bases, and 13 bases lay between the germline ends. CDR1 is KGHDR, CDR2 SFDVKD, per germline. CDR3 length equals 13 residues. CDR3 nucleotide sequence: TGTGCCACCTCGGGAACCCTCCCCTACGAGCAGTACTTC. This encodes CATSGTLPYEQYF.

This clonotype was seen only a few times. The chain carries TRBV14 and TRBJ2-1; 7 bases match TRBD2. The junction had 11 bases not matched to a gene; V was cut back by 0 bases and J by 12 bases. The CDR3 covers 15 residues. The germline V gene encodes CDR1 SGHDN and CDR2 FVKESK. In DNA, the CDR3 is TGTGCCAGCAGCCAAGAGATGGGCGGGAGTGTTGGGCAGTTCTTC. Translated: CASSQEMGGSVGQFF.

This clonotype was counted a few times. The chain combines TRBV5-1 with TRBJ2-7; 12 bases align to TRBD2. This CDR3 contains 16 residues. Germline V gives CDR1 SGHRS, CDR2 YFSETQ. V was pared by 4 bases and J by 1 base, with 6 bases of the junction left unmatched. The CDR3, as DNA: TGCGCCAGCAGCGCAGGACTAGCGGGAAGATCCTACGAGCAGTACTTC. It specifies CASSAGLAGRSYEQYF.

Many counts were recorded for this clonotype. The V gene is TRBV7-2, the J gene TRBJ2-7; possibly TRBD1 for D (6 bases). Germline lookup yields CDR1 SGHTA and CDR2 FQGNSA. Trimming cost V 6 bases and J 5 bases, with 17 bases left between them. The CDR3 is made up of 14 amino acids. Written as DNA, the CDR3 is TGTGCCAGCAGACTTTTTACAGGGCAGGACGAGCAGTACTTC. It yields the protein CASRLFTGQDEQYF.

V gene TRBV20-1 combines with J gene TRBJ2-7, with 9 positions matching TRBD1. The germline V gene encodes CDR1 DFQATT and CDR2 SNEGSKA (reference sequence). The junction had 1 base not matched to a gene; V was cut back by 0 bases and J by 4 bases. The CDR3 runs to 13 residues. The CDR3 DNA reads TGCAGTGCTAGAGAAGGGACAGGGTACGAGCAGTACTTC. It codes for CSAREGTGYEQYF.

This clonotype was found many times. The chain's CDR3 is CSVEGFSGRAYEQYF. CDR3 DNA sequence: TGCAGCGTTGAGGGGTTTAGCGGGAGGGCCTACGAGCAGTACTTC. The chain recombines TRBV29-1 with TRBJ2-7, with 11 bases that match TRBD2. CDR3 size: 15 residues. CDR1 SQVTM and CDR2 ANQGSEA come from the germline V gene. Unmatched junction bases numbered 6, after V lost 3 bases and J lost 2 bases.

This chain links TRBV7-9 with TRBJ1-1; D gene ambiguous. This CDR3 is 12 amino acids long. The V end was cut by 1 base, the J end by 4 bases, with 4 bases between. Germline values: CDR1 SEHNR, CDR2 FQNEAQ (reference sequence). CDR3 DNA sequence: TGTGCCAGCAGCTTAGTGGCCACTGAAGCTTTCTTT. It translates to CASSLVATEAFF.

This chain uses TRBV28 with TRBJ1-5; no definite D call. V shed 1 base and J shed 6 bases, with 10 bases lying between them. CDR3 length equals 14 residues. Germline loops: CDR1 MDHEN, CDR2 SYDVKM. CDR3 bases: TGTGCCAGCAGTTTATCTGGTGTGGGTCAGCCCCAGCATTTT. It encodes CASSLSGVGQPQHF.

This clonotype has a count of ten or more. This rearrangement joins TRBV4-3 to TRBJ2-5, with D perhaps TRBD1 or TRBD2 (5 bases each). In germline, CDR1 is LGHNA, CDR2 YSLEER. Trimming left V 3 bases short and J 0 bases short, with 8 bases between. The CDR3 spans 14 residues. The CDR3 region is CASSHWGYQETQYF. The DNA of the CDR3 is TGCGCCAGCAGCCACTGGGGGTACCAAGAGACCCAGTACTTC.

This clonotype was found a few times. V usage is TRBV7-2 and J usage is TRBJ1-1; unclear D gene. The ends were cut back, 3 bases at V and 0 bases at J, with 11 bases in the middle. The CDR3 has 15 residues. Germline loops: CDR1 SGHTA, CDR2 FQGNSA. The CDR3 nucleotides read TGTGCCAGCAGCTTCAGGCGACAACTGAACACTGAAGCTTTCTTT. Translated: CASSFRRQLNTEAFF.

The table lists this clonotype with many counts. The chain uses TRBV5-1 and TRBJ2-1, with 10 bases lining up with TRBD2. Germline values: CDR1 SGHRS, CDR2 YFSETQ. CDR3 length equals 15 residues. V shed 4 bases and J 4 bases; nucleotides not matched to a gene: 5. The CDR3 loop reads CASSLGLATYNEQFF. In DNA, the CDR3 is TGCGCCAGCAGCCTGGGACTAGCGACGTACAATGAGCAGTTCTTC.

This clonotype was counted many times. V gene TRBV2 combines with J gene TRBJ2-2; 9 bases are shared with TRBD2. V trimming: 7 bases; J trimming: 4 bases; junction bases outside the gene matches: 7. The germline V gene encodes CDR1 SNHLY and CDR2 FYNNEI. The CDR3 is made up of 15 amino acids. CDR3 sequence (DNA): TGTGCCAGCAAGGAAGCGGGAGGTGGCACCGGGGAGCTGTTTTTT. It translates to CASKEAGGGTGELFF.

CDR3 bases: TGCAGTGCTGGGGGACTAGAGTTTTCCTACAATGAGCAGTTCTTC. It translates to CSAGGLEFSYNEQFF. The chain is built from TRBV20-1 and TRBJ2-1; 8 bases align to TRBD2. Germline CDR1 reads DFQATT; CDR2 reads SNEGSKA (reference sequence). There are 15 residues in the CDR3. With V trimmed by 5 bases and J by 1 base, 7 bases remained unmatched.

CDR3 in DNA: TGTGCCAGAAGCCAACAGGGGGCGCAGACTGAAGCTTTCTTT. Its protein product is CARSQQGAQTEAFF. The gene calls are TRBV5-3 and TRBJ1-1, with 9 nucleotides matching TRBD1. TRBV5-3 carries the ORF label, with uncertain function. This CDR3 comprises 14 residues. The V and J ends lost 4 bases and 5 bases, in that order; junction bases with no gene match: 6.

This clonotype was seen a few times. The chain carries TRBV27 and TRBJ2-1; the match to TRBD2 covers 8 bases. Germline CDR1 is MNHEY and CDR2 is SMNVEV (reference sequence). J lost 9 bases, V lost 0 bases, and 7 bases had no gene match. The CDR3 has 15 residues. CDR3 sequence: CASSLSTGGPGEQFF. As DNA, the CDR3 is TGTGCCAGCAGTTTATCTACGGGAGGGCCCGGTGAGCAGTTCTTC.

Ten or more counts support this clonotype. This rearrangement joins TRBV6-5 to TRBJ2-7, with 10 bases that match TRBD2. This CDR3 contains 17 residues. CDR1 is MNHEY, CDR2 SVGAGI, per germline. Trimming cost V 0 bases and J 4 bases; bases outside gene matches: 9. CDR3 in DNA: TGTGCCAGCAGTTACTCGGGGGTAGCGGGGGGCCTTTACGAGCAGTACTTC. Translation gives CASSYSGVAGGLYEQYF.

The chain carries TRBV15 and TRBJ1-5; D may be TRBD1 (5 bases). The CDR3 is made up of 16 amino acids. Germline V gives CDR1 LNHNV, CDR2 YYDKDF (reference sequence). Trimming left V 0 bases short and J 5 bases short, with 14 bases between. This chain's CDR3 is CATSRERQGKDQPQHF. The CDR3 coding sequence is TGTGCCACCAGCAGAGAAAGGCAGGGAAAGGATCAGCCCCAGCATTTT.